The T cell receptor beta chain described here comes from a study of shared clonotypes between healthy human individuals. Study-wide results and caveats: In general, naive subsets displayed greater estimated richness than memory subsets did. The sampled material consisted only of blood, and tissue repertoires are likely to differ.

The V gene end was trimmed by 6 bases and the J gene end by 3 bases; junction bases not matched to a gene: 7. This CDR3 is 15 amino acids long. The germline V gene encodes CDR1 SNHLY and CDR2 FYNNEI. TCRdb's copy holds only in-frame clones and misses some; the assay was immunoSEQ multiplex PCR. This table holds around 600,000 clones, roughly 97% found once. On this clone itself: What it recognizes is unknown.

None of the donors, who were healthy HIV-negative adults, had recently had acute infections or vaccinations. This TCR derives from a young woman in good health. V and J are TRBV2 and TRBJ1-3, with 8 nucleotides matching TRBD1. The source material was naive CD4+ T cells sorted from blood. Regarding subset: CD45RA+ positively selected. In nucleotides, the CDR3 is TGTGCCAGCAGCCAGGGGGCGGGAAATGGAAACACCATATATTTT. Its protein product is CASSQGAGNGNTIYF.